The entry below gives a single T cell receptor beta chain sequence along with its context. The sample is drawn from a study of blood T cell repertoires in COVID-19. Everyone who took part was roughly 18 to 90 years old, and they came from about 25 US areas. Participants were placed into cohorts based on the clinical history they reported. What the recovered Cohort 3 donors had was two negative PCRs, clearance, or symptom resolution. CDR1 SGHDN and CDR2 FVKESK come from the germline V gene. Deletions cut 4 bases from V and 4 bases from J, with 8 bases between. The CDR3 covers 13 residues. Original data processing: Estimation of nucleated cell counts relied on the amplification of reference gene primers. Repertoires were generated with immunoSEQ multiplex PCR, while TCRdb's copy carries only in-frame clones and drops some. V and J calls and clone size are given by that table; D and trimming were obtained from the DNA. The top ten clones hold 8% to 13% of a sample with roughly 180,000 clones, roughly 87% of them seen once.

The chain joins TRBV14 to TRBJ1-5, with D tentatively TRBD1 (5 bases). The sequence derives from a man aged 50-59 years who had recovered from COVID-19. Sequencing used PBMCs or T cells enriched from blood (not recorded which). CDR3 sequence reads: CASSRAGNQPQHF. CDR3 nucleotide sequence: TGTGCCAGCAGCCGCGCAGGGAATCAGCCCCAGCATTTT.